This TCR beta chain was found in a study of cytomegalovirus exposure and HLA in healthy donors. Study background: Most donors, approximately 82% of around 400 genotyped, fell in the Caucasian-associated ancestry cluster. Whole-study findings and limits: The likely origin of a cluster of highly shared sequence variants was a sequencing artifact.

PCR employed 60 Vbeta and 13 Jbeta primers. The method was immunoSEQ multiplex PCR; TCRdb's version includes in-frame clones alone and lacks a portion of them. The sample lists over 65,000 clones, roughly 73% seen once, with about 2.2% in the top ten. CDR1 and CDR2 from the germline V gene are SGHDN and FVKESK. The ends were cut back, 1 base at V and 1 base at J, with 11 bases in the middle. This CDR3 has 15 amino acids. As to this clone: Its target is not known.

The V and J genes are TRBV14 and TRBJ2-7; a possible D gene is TRBD1 (6 bases). The receptor's source is a man between 40 and 49 years old in good health and CMV-seronegative. Specimen: PBMCs. DNA of the CDR3: TGTGCCAGCAGCCAAGGAAAGGGGGTGTCCTACGAGCAGTACTTC. Its translation is CASSQGKGVSYEQYF.